The clone carrying this TCR beta chain was seen many times. This beta chain is a stray sequence in a library constructed for alpha chains; its clone size is not meaningful. The source of the sample is a study of spatial heterogeneity in lung cancer. Turning to the study itself: The mean occurrence of each unique TCR and UMI combination in raw reads exceeded nine.

Time point specified: sample taken at primary tumor resection. Unsorted whole RNA of tumor, nontumor lung or frozen PBMC was sequenced. V lost 4 bases to trimming and J lost 4 bases, with 13 bases between them. The CDR3 runs 14 residues. Germline lookup yields CDR1 SNHLY and CDR2 FYNNEI. Carried by each TCR cDNA molecule was a unique molecular identifier. In TCRdb, the 5' RACE reads were re-called with MiXCR into one record per CDR3 protein. The data show 8,500 to 14,000 distinct CDR3 sequences, approximately 3.5% seen once. Sample: normal lung tissue next to the tumor, taken at surgery. J is TRBJ1-1 and V is TRBV2; a weak D match, TRBD1 (6 bases). This sequence originates from a male donor with early-stage non-small cell lung cancer. This chain's CDR3 is CASSADRRGTEAFF. The CDR3 DNA is TGTGCCAGCAGTGCAGACAGGCGCGGCACTGAAGCTTTCTTT.